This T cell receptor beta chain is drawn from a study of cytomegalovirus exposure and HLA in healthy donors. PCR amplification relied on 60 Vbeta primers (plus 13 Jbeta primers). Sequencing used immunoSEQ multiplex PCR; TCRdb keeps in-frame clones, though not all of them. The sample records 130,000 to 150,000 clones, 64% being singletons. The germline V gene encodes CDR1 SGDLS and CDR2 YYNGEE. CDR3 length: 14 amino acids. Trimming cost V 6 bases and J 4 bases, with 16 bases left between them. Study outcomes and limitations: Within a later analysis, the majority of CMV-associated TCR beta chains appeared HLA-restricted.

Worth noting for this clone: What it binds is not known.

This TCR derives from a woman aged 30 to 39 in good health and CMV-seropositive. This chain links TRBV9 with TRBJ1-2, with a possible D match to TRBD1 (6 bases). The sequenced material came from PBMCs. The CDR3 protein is CASTKIRTVYGYTF. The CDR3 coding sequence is TGTGCCAGCACCAAAATCCGGACAGTCTATGGCTACACCTTC. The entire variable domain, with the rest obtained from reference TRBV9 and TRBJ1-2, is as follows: DSGVTQTPKHLITATGQRVTLRCSPRSGDLSVYWYQQSLDQGLQFLIQYYNGEERAKGNILERFSAQQFPDLHSELNLSSLELGDSALYFCASTKIRTVYGYTFGSGTRLTVV.